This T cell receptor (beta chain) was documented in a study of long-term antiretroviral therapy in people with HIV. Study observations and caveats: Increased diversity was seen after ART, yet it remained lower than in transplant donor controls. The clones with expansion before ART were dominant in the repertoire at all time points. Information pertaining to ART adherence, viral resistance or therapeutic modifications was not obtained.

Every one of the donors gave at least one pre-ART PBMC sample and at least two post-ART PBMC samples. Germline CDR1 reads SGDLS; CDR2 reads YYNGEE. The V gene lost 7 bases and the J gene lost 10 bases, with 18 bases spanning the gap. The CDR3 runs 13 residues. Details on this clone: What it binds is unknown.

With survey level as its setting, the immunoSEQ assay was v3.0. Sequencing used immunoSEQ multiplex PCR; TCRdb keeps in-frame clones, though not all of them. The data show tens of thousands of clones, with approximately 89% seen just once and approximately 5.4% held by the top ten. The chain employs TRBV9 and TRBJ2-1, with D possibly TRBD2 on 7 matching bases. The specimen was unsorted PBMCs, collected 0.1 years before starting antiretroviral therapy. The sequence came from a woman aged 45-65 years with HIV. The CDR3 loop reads CASEGRGGPEQFF. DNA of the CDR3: TGTGCCAGCGAGGGAAGGGGGGGCCCCGAGCAGTTCTTC.